This T cell receptor beta chain is from a study of cytomegalovirus exposure and HLA in healthy donors (dated by TCRdb to 2015 to 2018). For the study in its entirety: According to an earlier analysis of 587 of the donors, roughly 180 million T cells yielded 90 million to 130 million unique TCR beta sequences and 276 Gb of sequence data. An early release that covered fewer than 750 HLA-typed donors contained approximately 300 gigabases of sequencing data and tens of millions of unique TCR sequences. Among the roughly 390 genotyped donors, 75% to 90% belonged to the genetic ancestry cluster associated with self-reported Caucasian donors. The study aimed to test whether cataloging public T cell receptors could reveal signatures of past pathogen exposure. The T cell repertoires of about 700 subjects were profiled by immunosequencing and related to cytomegalovirus serostatus. A separate validation cohort of roughly 120 different subjects was used in addition to the roughly 700-subject first cohort. High-throughput TCR immunosequencing, statistical association of individual TCRs with disease status, and machine learning were combined to predict cytomegalovirus infection status. To study patterns of TCR occurrence, a later analysis re-analyzed previously published TCR beta repertoires from 666 donors and added high-resolution HLA genotyping. Rather than using new phenotypic data, the later analysis identified candidate immune exposures from TCR beta sequences and from how often those sequences occurred across donors. An earlier analysis of 587 of the donors used high-throughput TCR beta sequencing to judge whether each TCR beta V gene segment behaved as functional or pseudogenic. Donor age, sex, ethnicity and CMV serostatus were compiled together with the repertoire data. Genome-wide SNP genotypes for about three fifths of the 666 donors were used in a later genetic analysis, which treated that subset as a discovery cohort. All discovery cohort repertoires had been generated using a single sequencing platform. Class I and class II HLA loci were covered by the typing at four-digit resolution. The number of typed donors differed by locus: roughly 629-630 for A, B, C, DRB1 and DQB1; some 540 for DQA1; approximately 610 for DPA1; and some 470 for DPB1. Several DR-DQ haplotypes were treated as single units for association and clustering because of strong linkage in the cohort. Among a few hundred genotyped donors of the cohort, an average of around 240,000 unique TCR beta nucleotide sequences were sequenced per donor, 15% to 20% of them non-productive.

This clone has just a few counts. The specificity of this receptor is unknown. Base-call qualities are not available, and no considerably larger clone is one nucleotide away. The paper as a whole reports these results and caveats: Because the 87-base-pair reads could not distinguish some IMGT-functional V segments, including TRBV6-2 and TRBV6-3, those segments were excluded. V-gene and J-gene trimming of TCR beta chains was associated with a missense DCLRE1C variant in a later genetic analysis, and the association was replicated in an independent cohort. The classifier was reported to diagnose cytomegalovirus status with high specificity and sensitivity in both the original and validation cohorts. At a false discovery rate of 0.05, a later analysis linked 16,000 or so TCR beta sequences to specific HLA alleles. Roughly uniform sequencing depth across donors was assumed in presence/absence analyses, although this assumption may not hold. CMV serostatus was the only immune exposure information available for the cohort. The earlier analysis of about 600 of the donors excluded over 15 rarely observed V segments, including chromosome 9 orphons, because counts were too low. The sequencing pipeline was judged likely to have produced a cluster of highly shared sequence variants as a technical artifact. The cohort was sequenced for TCR beta chains only, and without alpha or paired-chain data the features that could be detected were limited. When HLA alleles, especially DR and DQ, strongly co-occurred, TCR associations were difficult to assign to individual alleles. A few of the identified cytomegalovirus-associated TCR beta chains were confirmed in vitro to be specific for cytomegalovirus antigens. Correlated functional status among segregating V segments might be attributable to linkage disequilibrium, but an unknown experimental factor could not be ruled out. It was suggested by the authors that the approach could potentially be generalized to other disease states and immunological phenotypes. While some public TCRs were present in many individuals, most TCR sequences turned up only very rarely across donors. HLA typing was unavailable for some donors at each locus, so association tests used only the typed subset. An earlier analysis of around 540 of the donors showed that most TCR beta V segments appeared in productive rearrangements either about 90% or about 30% of the time, which broadly matched IMGT annotations. In a later analysis, HLA-associated TCR beta chains showed more clonal expansion and lower generation probabilities than non-associated chains that were equally common. The study listed 150 to 200 TCR beta chains as associated with cytomegalovirus. In a later analysis, most CMV-associated TCR beta chains were found to appear HLA-restricted, with HLA associations seemingly driven largely by CMV exposure. In a later genetic analysis, fewer N-insertions in productive TCRs were reported among donors in an Asian-associated ancestry cluster than the approximately 710-donor mean. A later analysis reported that several top co-occurrence clusters appeared linked to parvovirus B19, influenza, CMV and Epstein-Barr virus. According to a later analysis, TCR association rates differed among HLA loci, with DRB1 alleles showing the most associated TCRs and HLA-C alleles showing the fewest. A further reported finding was that TCR beta sequences accurately predicted the HLA-A and HLA-B alleles for most subjects in the first cohort.

In total, more than 500 healthy bone marrow donors made up the cohort. At the time of sampling, all cohort members were nominally healthy, though unrecorded immune exposures were likely present. The donor was CMV seronegative and was included in the group of a few hundred seronegative cohort members. Every donor gave a peripheral blood sample, and the peripheral blood mononuclear cells from that sample were used for TCR beta sequencing. Genomic DNA was extracted from the blood cell samples with the Qiagen DNeasy Blood Extraction Kit. The library relied on the immunoSEQ multiplex PCR assay. The multiplex PCR relied on a mix of 60 forward primers for TCR Vbeta segments and 13 reverse primers for TCR Jbeta segments. The CDR3 region of rearranged TCR beta genes was amplified from genomic DNA by a multiplex PCR assay. On the Illumina HiSeq System, the amplified TCR beta libraries were sequenced as 87-base-pair reads. Per the authors' processing: A later analysis tallied 75 million to 95 million unique TCR beta chains across the 700 or so repertoires, and approximately 12 million of those chains were shared by two or more donors. A nearest-neighbor algorithm error-corrected the raw reads and collapsed the reads into unique sequences, merging closely related sequences to remove PCR and sequencing errors. V, D and J gene segments were assigned by aligning CDR3 sequences to IMGT reference sequences. For a sequence to be retained, a match of at least six nucleotides was required to both a V gene segment and a J gene segment. Rearrangements were called productive when the CDR3 lacked stop codons and stayed in frame with V and J; all others were non-productive. Following IMGT convention, CDR3 was defined as the stretch from the second conserved V-encoded cysteine to the conserved J-encoded phenylalanine. Sequences without an unambiguous match to a single V gene segment were excluded from the earlier analysis of 450 to 750 of the donors. An earlier analysis of approximately 590 of the donors classified V segments as functional when productive rearrangements were above 56.7% and as segregating when the standard deviation between donors was above 5%. A statistical classification framework was built for diagnosing cytomegalovirus status from the catalog of TCR beta chain sequences. In a later analysis, TCR nucleotide sequences were compared against IMGT/GENE-DB human TR gene sequences so that V and J genes could be assigned. The TCRdist pipeline was used in a later analysis to assign CDR3 sequences and most-parsimonious VDJ recombination scenarios. In a later analysis, each TCR beta chain was defined by its CDR3 amino acid sequence together with its V-gene family, and reads without a unique V-gene family were excluded. A later analysis removed 500 to 600 highly shared, low-generation-probability nucleotide sequences to deal with suspected cross-contamination and a sequencing artifact. In a later analysis, a clonal expansion index for each public chain was calculated from normalized within-repertoire ranks of inferred template counts. In a later analysis, generation probabilities were computed using a VDJ recombination model fitted to out-of-frame rearrangements, and the results were checked against IGoR. Hypergeometric tests were used in a later analysis to score TCR-TCR, TCR-HLA and TCR-CMV co-occurrence, with a repertoire-size bias correction applied to the TCR pairs. In a later analysis, false discovery rates were estimated by permuting HLA or CMV assignments 20 times. In a later analysis, co-occurring TCRs were grouped using DBSCAN, with TCRdist sequence similarity added in when clustering inside HLA-allele-positive subsets. For co-occurrence clustering, repertoires with fewer than 30,000 or more than 120,000 public chains were excluded, along with about five repertoires with anomalous nucleotide sharing. TCRdb stores this immuneACCESS table with in-frame sequences only. Part of the clones is absent; in the studies checked, under half of the shortfall reflects unresolved V genes, and no reason is known for the rest. The V and J calls and the clone size are those of that table, but D and trimming were determined from the DNA. This sample lists some 160,000 clones; around three quarters were detected once. The ten largest clonotypes hold around 3.1% of the sample.

Counted from cysteine to phenylalanine, this CDR3 has 16 amino acids. Only CDR3 DNA is held: 48 bases, read in frame from base 1. V is cut back by 4 bases and J by 1 base, with 8 bases in the junction unmatched. Sequences MGHRA (CDR1) and YSYEKL (CDR2) are obtained from the germline V gene. Material for sequencing was PBMCs. The rearrangement combines TRBV4-1 with TRBJ2-3, with 7 bases in between that match TRBD1. The receptor was isolated from a woman in her forties in good health and CMV-seronegative. The nucleotides are TGCGCCAGCAGCCCCAACCCAGGGGGAGGCACAGATACGCAGTATTTT. This codes for CASSPNPGGGTDTQYF.